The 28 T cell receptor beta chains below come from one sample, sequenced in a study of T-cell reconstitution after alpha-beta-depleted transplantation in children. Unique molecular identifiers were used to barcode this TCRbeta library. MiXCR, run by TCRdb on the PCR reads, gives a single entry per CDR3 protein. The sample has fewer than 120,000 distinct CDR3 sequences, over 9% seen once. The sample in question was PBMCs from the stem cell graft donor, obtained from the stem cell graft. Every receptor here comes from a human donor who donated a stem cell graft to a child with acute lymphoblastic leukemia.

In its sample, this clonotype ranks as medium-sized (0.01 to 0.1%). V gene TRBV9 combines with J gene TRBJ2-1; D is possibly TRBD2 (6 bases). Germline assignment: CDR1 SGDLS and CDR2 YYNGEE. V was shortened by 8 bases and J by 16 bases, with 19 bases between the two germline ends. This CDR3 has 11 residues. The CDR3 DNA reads TGTGCCAGTTCCGGGGACTCTTTTCAATTCTTC. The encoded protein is CASSGDSFQFF.

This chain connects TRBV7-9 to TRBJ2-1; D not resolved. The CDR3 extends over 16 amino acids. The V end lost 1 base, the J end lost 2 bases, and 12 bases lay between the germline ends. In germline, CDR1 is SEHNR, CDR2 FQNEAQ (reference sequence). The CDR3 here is CASSLGTAAAYNEQFF. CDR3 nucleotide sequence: TGTGCCAGCAGCTTAGGTACGGCGGCAGCCTACAATGAGCAGTTCTTC.

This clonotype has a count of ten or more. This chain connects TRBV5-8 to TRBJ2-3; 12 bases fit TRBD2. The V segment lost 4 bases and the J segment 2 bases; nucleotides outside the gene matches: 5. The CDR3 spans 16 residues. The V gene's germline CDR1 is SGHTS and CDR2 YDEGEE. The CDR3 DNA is TGTGCCAGCAGCCCACGGACTAGCGGGGTCACAGATACGCAGTATTTT. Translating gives CASSPRTSGVTDTQYF.

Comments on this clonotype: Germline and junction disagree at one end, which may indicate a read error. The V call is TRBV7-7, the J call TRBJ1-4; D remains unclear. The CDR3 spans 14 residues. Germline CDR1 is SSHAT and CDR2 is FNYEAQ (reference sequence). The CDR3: CASSSGTTNEKLFF. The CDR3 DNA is TGTGCTAGCAGCTCCGGGACAACTAATGAAAAACTGTTTTTT.

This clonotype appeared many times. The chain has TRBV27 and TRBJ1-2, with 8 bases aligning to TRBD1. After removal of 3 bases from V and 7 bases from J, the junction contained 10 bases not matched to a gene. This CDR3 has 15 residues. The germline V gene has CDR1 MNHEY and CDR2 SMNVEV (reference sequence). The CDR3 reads CASSFLGQGGGGYTF. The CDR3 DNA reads TGTGCCAGCAGTTTCCTCGGACAGGGTGGTGGTGGCTACACCTTC.

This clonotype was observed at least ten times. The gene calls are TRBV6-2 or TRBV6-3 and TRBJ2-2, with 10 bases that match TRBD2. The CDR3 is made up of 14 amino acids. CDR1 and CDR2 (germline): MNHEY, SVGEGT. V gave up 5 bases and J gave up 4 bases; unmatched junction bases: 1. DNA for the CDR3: TGTGCCAGCAGTAGCGGGAGGGCCACCGGGGAGCTGTTTTTT. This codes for CASSSGRATGELFF.

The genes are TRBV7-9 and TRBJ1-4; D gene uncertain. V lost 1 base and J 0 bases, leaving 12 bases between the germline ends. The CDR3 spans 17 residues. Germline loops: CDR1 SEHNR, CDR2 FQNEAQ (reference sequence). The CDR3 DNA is TGTGCCAGCAGCTTAGATTACGCCGGGGCAACTAATGAAAAACTGTTTTTT. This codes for CASSLDYAGATNEKLFF.

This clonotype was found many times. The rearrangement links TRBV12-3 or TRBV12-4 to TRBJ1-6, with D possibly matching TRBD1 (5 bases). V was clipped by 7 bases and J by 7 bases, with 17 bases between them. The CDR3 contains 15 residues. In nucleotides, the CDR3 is TGTGCCAGCAATCGAAATGGGGGACTAAATTCACCCCTCCACTTT. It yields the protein CASNRNGGLNSPLHF.

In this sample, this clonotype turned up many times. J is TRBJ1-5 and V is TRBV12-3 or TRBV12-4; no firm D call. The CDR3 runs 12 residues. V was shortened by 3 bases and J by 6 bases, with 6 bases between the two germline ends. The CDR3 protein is CASSFSGQPQHF. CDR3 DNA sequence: TGTGCCAGCAGTTTTTCGGGTCAGCCCCAGCATTTT.

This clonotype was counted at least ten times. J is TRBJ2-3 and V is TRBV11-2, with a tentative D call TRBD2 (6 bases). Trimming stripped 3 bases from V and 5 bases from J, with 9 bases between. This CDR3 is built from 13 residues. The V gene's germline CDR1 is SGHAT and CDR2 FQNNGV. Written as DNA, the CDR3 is TGTGCCAGCAGCTTTTTCGGGGGAGATACGCAGTATTTT. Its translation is CASSFFGGDTQYF.

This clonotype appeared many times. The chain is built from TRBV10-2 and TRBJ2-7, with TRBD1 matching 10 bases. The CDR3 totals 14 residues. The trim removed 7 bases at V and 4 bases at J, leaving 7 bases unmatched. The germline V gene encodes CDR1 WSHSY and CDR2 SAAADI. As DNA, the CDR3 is TGCGCCAGCATGAGAGGGACAGGGGCATACGAGCAGTACTTC. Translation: CASMRGTGAYEQYF.

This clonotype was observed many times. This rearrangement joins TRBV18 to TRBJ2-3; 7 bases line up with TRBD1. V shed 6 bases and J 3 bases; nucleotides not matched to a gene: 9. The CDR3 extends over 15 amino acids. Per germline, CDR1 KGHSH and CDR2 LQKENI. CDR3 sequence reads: CASSPLGTATDTQYF. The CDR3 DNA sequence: TGTGCCAGCTCGCCCCTAGGGACAGCGACAGATACGCAGTATTTT. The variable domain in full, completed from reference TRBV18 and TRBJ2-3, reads NAGVMQNPRHLVRRRGQEARLRCSPMKGHSHVYWYRQLPEEGLKFMVYLQKENIIDESGMPKERFSAEFPKEGPSILRIQQVVRGDSAAYFCASSPLGTATDTQYFGPGTRLTVL.

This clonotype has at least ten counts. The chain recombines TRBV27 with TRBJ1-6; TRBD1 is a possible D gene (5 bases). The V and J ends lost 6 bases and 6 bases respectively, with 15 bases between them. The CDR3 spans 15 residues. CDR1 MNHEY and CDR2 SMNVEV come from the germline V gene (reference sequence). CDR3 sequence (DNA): TGTGCCAGCAGCGAGCAGACAGTCCCTAATTCACCCCTCCACTTT. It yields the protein CASSEQTVPNSPLHF.

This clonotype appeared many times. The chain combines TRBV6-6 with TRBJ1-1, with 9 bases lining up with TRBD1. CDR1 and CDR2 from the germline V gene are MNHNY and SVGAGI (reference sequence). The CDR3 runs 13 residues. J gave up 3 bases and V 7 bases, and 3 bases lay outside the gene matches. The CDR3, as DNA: TGTGCCAGCACCGGACAGGGGTACACTGAAGCTTTCTTT. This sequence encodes CASTGQGYTEAFF.

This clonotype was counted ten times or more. The CDR3 sequence is CSANQGSNHYNEQFF. The CDR3 region has the DNA TGCAGTGCTAACCAGGGGTCTAACCATTACAATGAGCAGTTCTTC. This chain connects TRBV20-1 to TRBJ2-1; D possibly corresponds to TRBD1 (6 bases). Germline CDR1 DFQATT, CDR2 SNEGSKA (reference sequence). The V and J ends lost 4 bases and 4 bases respectively, with 17 bases between them. The CDR3 sequence is 15 residues long.

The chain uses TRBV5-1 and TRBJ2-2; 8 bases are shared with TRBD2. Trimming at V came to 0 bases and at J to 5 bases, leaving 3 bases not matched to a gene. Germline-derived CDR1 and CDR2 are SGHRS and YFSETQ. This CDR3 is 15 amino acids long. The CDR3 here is CASSLAAGETGELFF. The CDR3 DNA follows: TGCGCCAGCAGCTTGGCAGCGGGAGAGACCGGGGAGCTGTTTTTT.

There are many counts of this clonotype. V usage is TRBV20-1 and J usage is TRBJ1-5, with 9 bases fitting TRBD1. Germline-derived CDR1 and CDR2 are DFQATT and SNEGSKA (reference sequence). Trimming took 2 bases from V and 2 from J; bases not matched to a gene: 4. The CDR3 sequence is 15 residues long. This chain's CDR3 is CSARSRTGGNQPQHF. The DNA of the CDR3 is TGCAGTGCTAGAAGCCGGACAGGGGGCAATCAGCCCCAGCATTTT.

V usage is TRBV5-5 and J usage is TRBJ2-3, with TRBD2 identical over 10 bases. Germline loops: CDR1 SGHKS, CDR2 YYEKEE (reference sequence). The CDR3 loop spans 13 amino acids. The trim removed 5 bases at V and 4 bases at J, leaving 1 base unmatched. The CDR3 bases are TGTGCCAGCAGAAGCGGGGGGGCAGATACGCAGTATTTT. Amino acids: CASRSGGADTQYF.

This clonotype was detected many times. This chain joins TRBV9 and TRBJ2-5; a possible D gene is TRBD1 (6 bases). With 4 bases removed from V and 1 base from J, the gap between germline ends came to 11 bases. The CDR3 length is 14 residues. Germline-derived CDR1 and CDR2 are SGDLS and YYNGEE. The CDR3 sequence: CASSLNRVQETQYF. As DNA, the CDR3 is TGTGCCAGCAGCCTGAACAGGGTCCAAGAGACCCAGTACTTC.

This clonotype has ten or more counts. This CDR3 is CSATNDRAGQYF. In DNA, the CDR3 is TGCAGTGCCACTAATGATAGGGCCGGGCAGTACTTC. The J gene is TRBJ2-7, the V gene TRBV20-1; D is unclear. The CDR3 has 12 residues. V gave up 6 bases and J gave up 9 bases, with 18 bases separating them. CDR1 and CDR2 from the germline V gene are DFQATT and SNEGSKA (reference sequence).

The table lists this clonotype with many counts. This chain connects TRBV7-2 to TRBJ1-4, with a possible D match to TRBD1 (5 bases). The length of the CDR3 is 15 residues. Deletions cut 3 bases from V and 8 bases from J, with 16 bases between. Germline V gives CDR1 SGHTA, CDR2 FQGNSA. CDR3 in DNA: TGTGCCAGCAGCTTCCGACTTCGGGGCGGAGAAAAACTGTTTTTT. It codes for CASSFRLRGGEKLFF.

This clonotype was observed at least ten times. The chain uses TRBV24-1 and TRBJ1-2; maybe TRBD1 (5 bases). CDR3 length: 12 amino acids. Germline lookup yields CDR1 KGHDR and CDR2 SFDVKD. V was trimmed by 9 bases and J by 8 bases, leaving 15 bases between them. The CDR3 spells CATSGGSGGYTF. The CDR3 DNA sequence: TGTGCCACCTCCGGGGGGAGCGGAGGCTACACCTTC.

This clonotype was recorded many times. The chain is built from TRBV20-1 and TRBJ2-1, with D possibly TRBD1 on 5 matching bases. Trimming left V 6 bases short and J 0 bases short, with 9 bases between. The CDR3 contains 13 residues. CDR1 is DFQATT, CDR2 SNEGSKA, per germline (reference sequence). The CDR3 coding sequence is TGCAGTGCAACGGACACCTCCTACAATGAGCAGTTCTTC. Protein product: CSATDTSYNEQFF.

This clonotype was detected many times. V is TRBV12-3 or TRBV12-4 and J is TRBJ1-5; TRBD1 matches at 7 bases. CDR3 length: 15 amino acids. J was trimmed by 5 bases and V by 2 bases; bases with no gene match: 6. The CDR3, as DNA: TGTGCCAGCAGTTTATCACAGGGGATATATCAGCCCCAGCATTTT. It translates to CASSLSQGIYQPQHF.

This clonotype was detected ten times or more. The CDR3 here is CASSQQAAQETQYF. The CDR3 nucleotides read TGTGCCAGCAGCCAGCAAGCGGCTCAAGAGACCCAGTACTTC. The J gene is TRBJ2-5, the V gene TRBV7-8; perhaps TRBD2 as D (5 bases). Trimming removed 5 bases at V and 2 bases at J, with 12 bases between. This CDR3 is built from 14 residues. CDR1 is SGHVS, CDR2 FQNEAQ, per germline.

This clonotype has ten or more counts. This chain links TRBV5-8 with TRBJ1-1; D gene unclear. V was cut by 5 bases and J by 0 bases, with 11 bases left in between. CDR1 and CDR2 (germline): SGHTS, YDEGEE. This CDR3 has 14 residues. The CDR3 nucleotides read TGTGCCAGCAGAATAGGACCGGTGAACACTGAAGCTTTCTTT. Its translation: CASRIGPVNTEAFF. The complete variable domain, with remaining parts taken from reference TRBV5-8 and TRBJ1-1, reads EAGVTQSPTHLIKTRGQQATLRCSPISGHTSVYWYQQALGLGLQFLLWYDEGEERNRGNFPPRFSGRQFPNYSSELNVNALELEDSALYLCASRIGPVNTEAFFGQGTRLTVV.

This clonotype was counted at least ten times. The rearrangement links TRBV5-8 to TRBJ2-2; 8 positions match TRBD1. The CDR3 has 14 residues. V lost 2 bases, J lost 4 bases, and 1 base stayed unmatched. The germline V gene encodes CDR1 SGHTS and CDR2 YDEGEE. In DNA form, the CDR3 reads TGTGCCAGCAGCTTCAGGGGGCCCACCGGGGAGCTGTTTTTT. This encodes CASSFRGPTGELFF. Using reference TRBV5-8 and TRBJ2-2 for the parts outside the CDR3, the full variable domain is EAGVTQSPTHLIKTRGQQATLRCSPISGHTSVYWYQQALGLGLQFLLWYDEGEERNRGNFPPRFSGRQFPNYSSELNVNALELEDSALYLCASSFRGPTGELFFGEGSRLTVL.

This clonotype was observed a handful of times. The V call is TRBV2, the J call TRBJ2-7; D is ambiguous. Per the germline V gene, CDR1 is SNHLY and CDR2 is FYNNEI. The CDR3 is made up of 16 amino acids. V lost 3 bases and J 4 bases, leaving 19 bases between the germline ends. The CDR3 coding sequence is TGTGCCAGCAGTGAGGTTCTGGGAACAGTCGCATACGAGCAGTACTTC. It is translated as CASSEVLGTVAYEQYF.